This T cell receptor (beta chain) emerged from a study of response to subunit inactivated influenza vaccine. Study-wide results and caveats: Authors suggested seasonal influenza vaccinations each recruit few new T cells.

From the RT-PCR reads, TCRdb called clonotypes with MiXCR, one entry per CDR3 protein. Of about 480,000 distinct CDR3 sequences listed, roughly 25% are singletons. V dropped 5 bases and J dropped 2 bases, with 9 bases sitting between them. Germline values: CDR1 SEHNR, CDR2 FQNEAQ (reference sequence). The CDR3 has 14 amino acids. Comment on this clonotype: Its antigen remains unknown.

The source of this sequence is a man aged 45 to 65 who received an inactivated influenza vaccine. The V gene is TRBV7-9, the J gene TRBJ1-4; D gene uncertain. Sequencing used CD4+ T cells sorted from PBMCs, obtained around 5 days after vaccination. The CDR3 bases are TGTGCCAGCAGCCTGGACTGGACTAATGAAAAACTGTTTTTT. Translation gives CASSLDWTNEKLFF.